The 17 T cell receptor beta chains below come from one sample, sequenced in a study of blood T cells in healthy people across ages. PCR was performed a second time for about 6 to 11 cycles using a sample-barcoded 5' primer and a J-beta primer mix. TCRdb analysed the 5' RACE reads with MiXCR anew, one entry per CDR3 protein. The table records around 700,000 distinct CDR3 sequences, 20% to 25% of them present only once. The same sample was also used in a study of T cells of mothers and their children.

Sequenced sample: blood. The source of these receptors is a boy under 18 in good health.

The chain carries TRBV9 and TRBJ2-6; D is unclear. CDR1 is SGDLS, CDR2 YYNGEE, per germline. There are 16 residues in the CDR3. With 0 bases removed from V and 0 bases from J, the gap between germline ends came to 7 bases. Here the CDR3 DNA reads TGTGCCAGCAGCGTAGCCGCCTCCTCTGGGGCCAACGTCCTGACTTTC. Translation gives CASSVAASSGANVLTF.

This chain joins TRBV20-1 and TRBJ1-2; no clear D gene. Germline assignment: CDR1 DFQATT and CDR2 SNEGSKA (reference sequence). V was pared by 1 base and J by 3 bases, with 9 bases between. The CDR3 has 13 amino acids. CDR3 sequence: CSARAQTDYGYTF. The DNA of the CDR3 is TGCAGTGCTAGAGCTCAGACCGACTATGGCTACACCTTC.

The V and J genes are TRBV6-2 or TRBV6-3 and TRBJ2-7, with 8 bases aligning to TRBD1. The CDR3 consists of 16 residues. Germline V CDR1 and CDR2: MNHEY, SVGEGT. V shed 0 bases, J shed 3 bases, and the junction held 7 bases outside the gene matches. CDR3 coding DNA: TGTGCCAGCAGTTACTCAAGGACAGGGTTCAGCTACGAGCAGTACTTC. Translation: CASSYSRTGFSYEQYF.

The chain employs TRBV10-3 and TRBJ2-3; the D gene is possibly TRBD1 (6 bases). This CDR3 is 14 amino acids long. CDR1 ENHRY and CDR2 SYGVKD come from the germline V gene. V was shortened by 11 bases and J by 1 base, with 16 bases between the two germline ends. CDR3 protein: CASLGAGGTDTQYF. In DNA, the CDR3 is TGTGCCTCCCTAGGTGCAGGGGGCACAGATACGCAGTATTTT.

A few counts support this clonotype. The V gene is TRBV7-2, the J gene TRBJ1-2, with a tentative D call TRBD1 (6 bases). Between the trimmed V and J ends, which lost 1 base and 6 bases, there was a span of 15 bases. The V gene's germline CDR1 is SGHTA and CDR2 FQGNSA. The CDR3 has 15 amino acids. CDR3 bases: TGTGCCAGCAGCTTAGTACAGGGTGGTTATCATGGCTACACCTTC. This translates into CASSLVQGGYHGYTF.

With regard to this clonotype: A read error may produce the germline difference seen at one junction end. The chain joins TRBV27 to TRBJ2-3; 13 nucleotides align to TRBD2. This CDR3 contains 17 residues. From germline, CDR1 is MNHEY and CDR2 SMNVEV (reference sequence). This CDR3 reads CASSLSLWTSGSYTQYF. CDR3 sequence (DNA): TGTGCCAGCAGTCTATCCCTCTGGACTAGCGGGAGTTATACGCAGTATTTT.

The chain carries TRBV7-2 and TRBJ2-1, with a tentative D call TRBD1 (5 bases). Judging by the DNA end, TRBJ2-5 fits better; the J call may be wrong. The V gene's germline CDR1 is SGHTA and CDR2 FQGNSA. The CDR3 totals 16 residues. CDR3 coding DNA: TGTGCCAGCAGCTTAGGTAGGCAGGGCGCCACGAAGACCCAGTACTTC. It encodes CASSLGRQGATKTQYF.

This clonotype was found many times. The V call is TRBV28, the J call TRBJ2-6; D remains ambiguous. Germline V gives CDR1 MDHEN, CDR2 SYDVKM. CDR3 length equals 15 residues. V lost 2 bases and J 1 base, leaving 6 bases between the germline ends. In DNA form, the CDR3 reads TGTGCCAGCAGTTTAGCAAGATCTGGGGCCAACGTCCTGACTTTC. It codes for CASSLARSGANVLTF.

The rearrangement joins TRBV20-1 to TRBJ2-7, with TRBD2 identical over 9 bases. Germline V gene data show CDR1 as DFQATT and CDR2 as SNEGSKA (reference sequence). The CDR3 totals 16 residues. V shed 0 bases, J shed 0 bases, and the junction held 6 bases outside the gene matches. CDR3 nucleotide sequence: TGCAGTGCTAGAGATCGGAGCGGGGGGATCTCCTACGAGCAGTACTTC. Its protein product is CSARDRSGGISYEQYF.

In this sample, this clonotype turned up a few times. The rearrangement joins TRBV7-9 to TRBJ2-1; D not resolved. Germline V lookup: CDR1 SEHNR, CDR2 FQNEAQ (reference sequence). The V and J ends lost 0 bases and 4 bases respectively, with 7 bases between them. The CDR3 contains 14 residues. The DNA for the CDR3 is TGTGCCAGCAGCTTAGCGGACGGTTACAATGAGCAGTTCTTC. It is translated as CASSLADGYNEQFF.

V gene TRBV18 combines with J gene TRBJ2-1; 8 bases line up with TRBD2. The better agreement between TRBJ2-7 and the DNA end casts doubt on the J call. The CDR3 extends over 14 amino acids. The germline CDR1 and CDR2 sequences are KGHSH and LQKENI. CDR3 in amino acids: CASSSGTRNYEQYF. CDR3 bases: TGTGCCAGCTCTTCCGGGACTAGGAACTACGAGCAGTACTTC.

The sample holds a few counts of this clonotype. J is TRBJ2-5 and V is TRBV6-5; the D gene is possibly TRBD2 (6 bases). The germline V gene has CDR1 MNHEY and CDR2 SVGAGI. V was pared by 6 bases and J by 5 bases, with 16 bases between. This CDR3 is built from 14 residues. The CDR3 sequence: CASSRSREAETQYF. The CDR3 region has the DNA TGTGCCAGCAGCCGGTCTAGGGAGGCGGAGACCCAGTACTTC.

The rearrangement links TRBV5-1 to TRBJ1-1; D is possibly TRBD1 (5 bases). Germline V CDR1 and CDR2: SGHRS, YFSETQ. Trimming shortened V by 4 bases and J by 0 bases, and 10 bases separated the two germline ends. The CDR3 is 14 amino acids. As DNA, the CDR3 is TGCGCCAGCAGCCCCGAACAGGTGAACACTGAAGCTTTCTTT. Its protein is CASSPEQVNTEAFF.

A few counts support this clonotype. The rearrangement uses TRBV27 and TRBJ1-2, with D possibly being TRBD1 (5 bases). The CDR3 has 12 amino acids. Trimming cost V 5 bases and J 13 bases, with 17 bases left between them. The V gene's germline CDR1 is MNHEY and CDR2 SMNVEV (reference sequence). The CDR3 nucleotides are TGTGCCAGCAGTACCCCGCCAGGGCGACCCACCTTC. It encodes CASSTPPGRPTF.

This clonotype was counted between two and nine times. CDR3 sequence: CASSPEDRVGTGELFF. CDR3 DNA sequence: TGTGCCAGCAGCCCGGAGGACAGGGTAGGCACCGGGGAGCTGTTTTTT. The J gene is TRBJ2-2, the V gene TRBV27; 8 bases are shared with TRBD1. The CDR3 runs 16 residues. Per germline, CDR1 MNHEY and CDR2 SMNVEV (reference sequence). V lost 6 bases to trimming and J lost 4 bases; unmatched junction nucleotides: 10.

This chain uses TRBV29-1 with TRBJ2-3; 9 nucleotides match TRBD2. The trim removed 7 bases at V and 5 bases at J, leaving 7 bases unmatched. CDR3 length: 13 residues. The V gene's germline CDR1 is SQVTM and CDR2 ANQGSEA. The CDR3 spells CSAASGTVDTQYF. The DNA for the CDR3 is TGCAGCGCGGCTAGCGGGACGGTAGATACGCAGTATTTT.

The chain employs TRBV21-1 and TRBJ2-5; TRBD1 is the table's D call, not checked against the DNA. TRBV21-1 is listed as a pseudogene. There are 13 residues in the CDR3. CDR3 sequence (DNA): TGTGCCAGCTGTCCCGGGGGACAAGAGACCCAGTACTTC. Translation: CASCPGGQETQYF.